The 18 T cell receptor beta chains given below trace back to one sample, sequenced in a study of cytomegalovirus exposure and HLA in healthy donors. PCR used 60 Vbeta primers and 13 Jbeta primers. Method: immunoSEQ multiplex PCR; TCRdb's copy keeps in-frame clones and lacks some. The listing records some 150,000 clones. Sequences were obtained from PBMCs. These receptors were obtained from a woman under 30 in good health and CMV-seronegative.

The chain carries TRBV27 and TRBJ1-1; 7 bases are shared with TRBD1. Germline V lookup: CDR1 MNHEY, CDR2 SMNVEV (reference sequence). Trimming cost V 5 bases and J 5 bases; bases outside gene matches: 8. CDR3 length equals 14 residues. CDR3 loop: CASSRGTVRTEAFF. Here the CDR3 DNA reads TGTGCCAGCAGTCGCGGGACAGTTCGGACTGAAGCTTTCTTT.

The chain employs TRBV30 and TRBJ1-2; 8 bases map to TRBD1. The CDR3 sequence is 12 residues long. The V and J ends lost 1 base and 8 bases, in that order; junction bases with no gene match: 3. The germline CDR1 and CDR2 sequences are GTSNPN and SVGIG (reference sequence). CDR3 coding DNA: TGTGCCTGGAGTGCACAGGGGGAAGGCTACACCTTC. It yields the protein CAWSAQGEGYTF.

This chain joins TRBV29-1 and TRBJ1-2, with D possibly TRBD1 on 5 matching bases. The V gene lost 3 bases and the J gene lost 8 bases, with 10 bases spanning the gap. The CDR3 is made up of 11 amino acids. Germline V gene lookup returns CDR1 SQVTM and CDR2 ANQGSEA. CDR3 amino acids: CSVDRVAGYTF. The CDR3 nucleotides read TGCAGCGTTGACAGGGTCGCGGGCTACACCTTC.

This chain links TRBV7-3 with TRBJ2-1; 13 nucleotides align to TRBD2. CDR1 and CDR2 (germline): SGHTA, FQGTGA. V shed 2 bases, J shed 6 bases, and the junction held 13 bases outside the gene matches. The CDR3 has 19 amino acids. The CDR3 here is CASSLVRGTSGNPANEQFF. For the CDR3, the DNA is TGTGCCAGCAGCTTAGTTAGGGGGACTAGCGGGAATCCGGCCAATGAGCAGTTCTTC.

CDR3 protein: CASQKPGQLSSGNTIYF. In nucleotides, the CDR3 is TGTGCCAGTCAGAAACCGGGACAACTAAGCTCTGGAAACACCATATATTTT. V and J are TRBV19 and TRBJ1-3, with a tentative D call TRBD1 (6 bases). The CDR3 contains 17 residues. The germline V and J ends were trimmed by 8 bases and 0 bases, with 20 bases remaining between them. Germline V gene sequence: CDR1 LNHDA, CDR2 SQIVND (reference sequence).

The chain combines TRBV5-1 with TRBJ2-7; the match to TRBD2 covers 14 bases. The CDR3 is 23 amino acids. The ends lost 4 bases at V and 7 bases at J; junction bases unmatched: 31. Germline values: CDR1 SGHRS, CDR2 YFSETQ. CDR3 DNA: TGCGCCAGCAGCGCCCGAGGTACAGGTTGTCCCCCTCCGGGACTAGCGGGAGCTCAAGAGCAGTACGTC. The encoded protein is CASSARGTGCPPPGLAGAQEQYV.

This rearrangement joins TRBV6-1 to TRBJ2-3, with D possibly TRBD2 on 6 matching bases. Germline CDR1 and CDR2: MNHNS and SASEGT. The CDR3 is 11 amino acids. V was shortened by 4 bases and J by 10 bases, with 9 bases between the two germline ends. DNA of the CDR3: TGTGCCAGCAGTGCGGGGGTTCCGCAGTATTTT. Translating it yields CASSAGVPQYF.

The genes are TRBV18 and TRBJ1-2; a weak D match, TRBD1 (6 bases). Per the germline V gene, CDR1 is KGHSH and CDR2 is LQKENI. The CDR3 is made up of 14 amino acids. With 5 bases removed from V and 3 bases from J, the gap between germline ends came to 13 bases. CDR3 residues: CASSATGMDYGYTF. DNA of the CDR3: TGTGCCAGCTCAGCCACAGGGATGGACTATGGCTACACCTTC.

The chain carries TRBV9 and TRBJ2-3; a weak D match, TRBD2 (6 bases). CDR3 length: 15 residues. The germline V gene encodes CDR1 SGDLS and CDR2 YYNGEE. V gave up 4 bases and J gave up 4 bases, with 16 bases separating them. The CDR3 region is CASSSGTQAPDTQYF. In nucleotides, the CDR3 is TGTGCCAGCAGCTCCGGGACTCAAGCACCAGATACGCAGTATTTT.

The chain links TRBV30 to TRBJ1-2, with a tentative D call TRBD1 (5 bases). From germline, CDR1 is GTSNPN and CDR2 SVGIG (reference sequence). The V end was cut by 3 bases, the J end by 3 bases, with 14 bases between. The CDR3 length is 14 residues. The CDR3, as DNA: TGTGCCTGGAGGGCAGGGAGGTGGGACTATGGCTACACCTTC. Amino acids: CAWRAGRWDYGYTF.

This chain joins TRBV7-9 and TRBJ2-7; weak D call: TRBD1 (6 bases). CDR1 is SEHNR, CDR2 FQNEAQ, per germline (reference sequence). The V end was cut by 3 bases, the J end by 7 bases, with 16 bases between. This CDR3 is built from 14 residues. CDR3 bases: TGTGCCAGCAGCTTCACAGGGATGGGTGGGGAGCAGTACTTC. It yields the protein CASSFTGMGGEQYF.

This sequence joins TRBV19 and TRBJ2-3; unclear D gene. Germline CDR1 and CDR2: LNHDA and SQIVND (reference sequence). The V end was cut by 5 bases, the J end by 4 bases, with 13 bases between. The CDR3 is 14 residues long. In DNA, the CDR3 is TGTGCCAGTAGTGAGAACTCTGGAGCAGATACGCAGTATTTT. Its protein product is CASSENSGADTQYF.

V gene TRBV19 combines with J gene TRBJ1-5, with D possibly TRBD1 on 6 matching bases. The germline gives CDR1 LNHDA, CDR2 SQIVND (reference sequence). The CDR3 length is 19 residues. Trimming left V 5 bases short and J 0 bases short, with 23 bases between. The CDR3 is CASSEQDGAGANSNQPQHF. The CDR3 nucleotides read TGTGCCAGTAGTGAACAGGATGGGGCGGGGGCTAATAGCAATCAGCCCCAGCATTTT.

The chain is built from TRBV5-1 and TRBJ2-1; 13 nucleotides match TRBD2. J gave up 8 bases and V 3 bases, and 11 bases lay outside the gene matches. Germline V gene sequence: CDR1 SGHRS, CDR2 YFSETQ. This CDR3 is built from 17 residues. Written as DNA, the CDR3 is TGCGCCAGCAGCTCTGGACTAGCGGGAGCTCGGTTCGATGAGCAGTTCTTC. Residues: CASSSGLAGARFDEQFF.

The CDR3 nucleotides read TGTGCCAGCAGCTTAGGCCTAGCGGCCATTAATGAGCAGTTCTTC. This gives the protein CASSLGLAAINEQFF. This rearrangement joins TRBV5-8 to TRBJ2-1; 7 bases are shared with TRBD2. Germline CDR1 is SGHTS and CDR2 is YDEGEE. V dropped 2 bases and J dropped 7; count of bases not matched to a gene: 9. CDR3 size: 15 residues. Full variable domain (outside the CDR3, taken from reference TRBV5-8 and TRBJ2-1): EAGVTQSPTHLIKTRGQQATLRCSPISGHTSVYWYQQALGLGLQFLLWYDEGEERNRGNFPPRFSGRQFPNYSSELNVNALELEDSALYLCASSLGLAAINEQFFGPGTRLTVL.

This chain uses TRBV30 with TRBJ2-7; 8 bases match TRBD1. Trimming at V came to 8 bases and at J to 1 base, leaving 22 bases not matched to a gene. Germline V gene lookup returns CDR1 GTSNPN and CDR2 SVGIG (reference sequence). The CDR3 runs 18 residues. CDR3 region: CANFGRDRPFLYSYEQYV. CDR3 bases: TGTGCCAATTTTGGACGGGACAGGCCTTTTCTTTATTCCTACGAGCAGTACGTC.

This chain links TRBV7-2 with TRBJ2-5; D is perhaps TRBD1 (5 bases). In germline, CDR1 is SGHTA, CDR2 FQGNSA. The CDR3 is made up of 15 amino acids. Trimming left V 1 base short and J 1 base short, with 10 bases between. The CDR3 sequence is CASSLGGRAQETQYF. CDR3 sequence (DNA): TGTGCCAGCAGCTTAGGAGGCAGGGCCCAAGAGACCCAGTACTTC.

CDR3 residues: CASSIETPSGRGELFF. Here the CDR3 DNA reads TGTGCCAGTAGTATAGAAACCCCTAGCGGGAGGGGGGAGCTGTTTTTT. The V call is TRBV19, the J call TRBJ2-2, with 11 bases lining up with TRBD2. The CDR3 runs to 16 residues. The germline V gene encodes CDR1 LNHDA and CDR2 SQIVND (reference sequence). V shed 0 bases and J 8 bases; nucleotides not matched to a gene: 5.